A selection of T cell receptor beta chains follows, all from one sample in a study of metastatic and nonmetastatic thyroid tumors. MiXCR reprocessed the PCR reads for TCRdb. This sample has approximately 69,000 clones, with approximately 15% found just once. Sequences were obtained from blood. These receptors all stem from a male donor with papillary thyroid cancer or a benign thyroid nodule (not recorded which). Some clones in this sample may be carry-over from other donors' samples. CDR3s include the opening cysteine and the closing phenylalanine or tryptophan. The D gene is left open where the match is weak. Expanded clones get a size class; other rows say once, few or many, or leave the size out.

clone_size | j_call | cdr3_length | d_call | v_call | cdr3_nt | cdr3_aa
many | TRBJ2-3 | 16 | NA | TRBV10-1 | TGCGCCAGCAGCGCGGGGACATCCCTAAGCACAGATACGCAGTATTTT | CASSAGTSLSTDTQYF
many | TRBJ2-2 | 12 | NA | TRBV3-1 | TGTGCCAGCAGCCAATTGACCGGGGAGCTGTTTTTT | CASSQLTGELFF
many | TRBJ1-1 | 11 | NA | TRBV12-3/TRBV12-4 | TGTGCCAGCAGTTTTGGAACTGAAGCTTTCTTT | CASSFGTEAFF
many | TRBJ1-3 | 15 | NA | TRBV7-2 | TGTGCCAGCAGCTTACGGGGGGACTCTGGAAACACCATATATTTT | CASSLRGDSGNTIYF
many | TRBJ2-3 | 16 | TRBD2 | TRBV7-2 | TGTGCCAGCAGCTCCCCGGCTAGCGGACACACAGATACGCAGTATTTT | CASSSPASGHTDTQYF
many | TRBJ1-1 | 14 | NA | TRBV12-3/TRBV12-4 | TGTGCCAGCAGTCCACAACAGGGAACCCCTGAAGCTTTCTTT | CASSPQQGTPEAFF
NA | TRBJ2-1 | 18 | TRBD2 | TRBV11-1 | TGTGCCAGCAGAGCTAACGCCCGGACTAGCGGGAGGGCAACTGAGCAGTTCTTC | CASRANARTSGRATEQFF
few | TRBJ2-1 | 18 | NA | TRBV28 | TGTGCCAGCAGTTTACCCTTCGGGCATATTATCCGGTACAATGAGCAGTTCTTC | CASSLPFGHIIRYNEQFF
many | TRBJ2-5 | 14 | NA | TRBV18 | TGTGCCAGCTCACCAGACAGAATCCAAGAGACCCAGTACTTC | CASSPDRIQETQYF
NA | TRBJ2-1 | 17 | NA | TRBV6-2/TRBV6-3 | TGTGCCAGCATTTCCACGATATCCCGAGGGGGTCTCAATGAGCAGTTCTTC | CASISTISRGGLNEQFF
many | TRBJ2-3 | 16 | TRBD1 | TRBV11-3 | TGTGCCAGCAGCGTAGGGACAGACCCTAGCACAGATACGCAGTATTTT | CASSVGTDPSTDTQYF
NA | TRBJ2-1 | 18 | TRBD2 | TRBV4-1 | TGCGCCAGCAGCCAATACCTAGCGGGAGGCCGAAAGTACAATGAGCAGTTCTTC | CASSQYLAGGRKYNEQFF
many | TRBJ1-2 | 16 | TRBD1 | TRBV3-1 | TGTGCCAGCAGCCAAGGCTTGACCGGGACAGGGAGCGGCTACACCTTC | CASSQGLTGTGSGYTF
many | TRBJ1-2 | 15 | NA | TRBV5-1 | TGCGCCAGCAGCGGGGGAGGAGGTCCTAACTATGGCTACACCTTC | CASSGGGGPNYGYTF
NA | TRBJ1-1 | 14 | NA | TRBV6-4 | TGTGCCAGCAGTCCCGGTACAAGGGGCACTGAAGCTTTCTTT | CASSPGTRGTEAFF
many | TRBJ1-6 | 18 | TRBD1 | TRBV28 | TGTGCCAGCAGTTTTTGGGACAGTGTCTTAGACCATAATTCACCCCTCCACTTT | CASSFWDSVLDHNSPLHF
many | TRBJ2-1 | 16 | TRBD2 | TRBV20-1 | TGCAGTGCTAGATTTTTTGGGACTAGCGCCTACAATGAGCAGTTCTTC | CSARFFGTSAYNEQFF
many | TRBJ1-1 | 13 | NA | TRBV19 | TGTGCCAGTAGTATGATAGGGAACACTGAAGCTTTCTTT | CASSMIGNTEAFF
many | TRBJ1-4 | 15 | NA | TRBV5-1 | TGCGCCAGCAGACCAGACGTTCAGAGAGATGAAAAACTGTTTTTT | CASRPDVQRDEKLFF
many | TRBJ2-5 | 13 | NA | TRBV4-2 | TGTGCCAGCAGCCAAGAAAGGAGGGAGACCCAGTACTTC | CASSQERRETQYF
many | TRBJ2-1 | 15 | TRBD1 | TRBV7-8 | TGTGCCAGCAGCTCGGACAGGGGGTTTTGGGGTGAGCAGTTCTTC | CASSSDRGFWGEQFF
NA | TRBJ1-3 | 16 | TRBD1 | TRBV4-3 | TGCGCCAGCAGTCAGGACAGGACCAGCTCTGGAAACACCATATATTTT | CASSQDRTSSGNTIYF